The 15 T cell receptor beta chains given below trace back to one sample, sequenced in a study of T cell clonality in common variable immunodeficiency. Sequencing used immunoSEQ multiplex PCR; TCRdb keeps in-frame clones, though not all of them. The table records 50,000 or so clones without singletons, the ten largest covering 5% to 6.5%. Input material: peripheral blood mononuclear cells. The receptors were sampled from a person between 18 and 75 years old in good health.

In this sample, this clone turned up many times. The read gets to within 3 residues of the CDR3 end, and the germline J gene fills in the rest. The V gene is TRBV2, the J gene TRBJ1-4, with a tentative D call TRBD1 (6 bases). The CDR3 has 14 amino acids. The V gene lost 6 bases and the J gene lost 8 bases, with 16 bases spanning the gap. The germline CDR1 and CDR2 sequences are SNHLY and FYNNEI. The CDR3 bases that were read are TGTGCCAGCAGCCCCATGACAGGTTCCGAAAAA. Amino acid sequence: CASSPMTGSEK. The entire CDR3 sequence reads CASSPMTGSEKLFF.

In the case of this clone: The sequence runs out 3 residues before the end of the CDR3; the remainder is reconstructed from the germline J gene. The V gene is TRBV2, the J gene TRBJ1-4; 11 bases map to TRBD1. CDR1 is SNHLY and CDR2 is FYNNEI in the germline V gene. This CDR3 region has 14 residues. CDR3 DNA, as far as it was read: TGTGCCGACCAAAGGACAGGGGGCAATTCACCA. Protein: CADQRTGGNSP. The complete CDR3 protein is CADQRTGGNSPLFF. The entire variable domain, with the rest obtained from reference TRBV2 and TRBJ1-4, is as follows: EPEVTQTPSHQVTQMGQEVILRCVPISNHLYFYWYRQILGQKVEFLVSFYNNEISEKSEIFDDQFSVERPDGSNFTLKIRSTKLEDSAMYFCADQRTGGNSPLFFGSGTQLSVL.

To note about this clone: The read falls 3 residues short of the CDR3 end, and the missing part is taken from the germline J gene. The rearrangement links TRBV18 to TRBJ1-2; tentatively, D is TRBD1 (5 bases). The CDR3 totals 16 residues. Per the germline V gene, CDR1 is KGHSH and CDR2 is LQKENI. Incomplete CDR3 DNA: TGTGCCAGCTCACCACCGAGCGGGGCGCATGCAGATACC. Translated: CASSPPSGAHADT. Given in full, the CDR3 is CASSPPSGAHADTYTF.

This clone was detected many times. CDR3 bases read: TGCGCCAGCAGCTGGACAGGGGTTCCCGGGGAG. Encoded protein: CASSWTGVPGE. The entire CDR3 protein is CASSWTGVPGELFF. The chain uses TRBV5-1 and TRBJ2-2; 9 bases match TRBD1. The missing CDR3 end, 3 residues past where the read stops, is filled in from the germline J gene. The CDR3 spans 14 residues. CDR1 is SGHRS, CDR2 YFSETQ, per germline. V dropped 3 bases and J dropped 6; count of bases not matched to a gene: 3.

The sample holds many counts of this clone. CDR3 in amino acids: CASSPGVNTEAFF. CDR3 DNA (partial): TGTGCCAGCAGTCCAGGGGTGAACACTGAA. This sequence joins TRBV6-2 or TRBV6-3 and TRBJ1-1, with a tentative D call TRBD1 (6 bases). The CDR3 end is not reached by the read, which stops 3 residues before it; the germline J gene fills it in. Germline loops: CDR1 MNHEY, CDR2 SVGEGT. The CDR3 is 13 residues long. Deletions cut 5 bases from V and 0 bases from J, with 7 bases between.

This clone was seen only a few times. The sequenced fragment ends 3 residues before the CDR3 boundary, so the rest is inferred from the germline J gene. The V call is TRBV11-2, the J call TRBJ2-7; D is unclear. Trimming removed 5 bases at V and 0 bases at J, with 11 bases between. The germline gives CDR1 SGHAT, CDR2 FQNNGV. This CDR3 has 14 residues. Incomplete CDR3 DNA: TGTGCCAGCAGCCCGCAGGCGACCTCCTACGAG. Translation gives CASSPQATSYE. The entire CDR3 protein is CASSPQATSYEQYF.

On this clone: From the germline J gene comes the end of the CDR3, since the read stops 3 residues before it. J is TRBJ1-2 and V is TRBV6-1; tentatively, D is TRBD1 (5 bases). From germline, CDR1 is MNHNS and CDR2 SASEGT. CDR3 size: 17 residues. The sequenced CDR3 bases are TGTGCCAGCAGTGAACTGAAGGGGCTGAGCTCCTACAATGAC. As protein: CASSELKGLSSYND. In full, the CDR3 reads CASSELKGLSSYNDYTF.

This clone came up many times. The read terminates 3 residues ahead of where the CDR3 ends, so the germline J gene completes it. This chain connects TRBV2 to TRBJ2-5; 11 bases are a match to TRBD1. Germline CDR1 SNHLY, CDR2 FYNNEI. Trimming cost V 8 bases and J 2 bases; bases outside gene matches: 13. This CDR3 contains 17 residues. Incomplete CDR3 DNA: TGTGCCAGCCTGCTACCGGGACAGGGGGGGAAGCAAGAGACC. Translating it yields CASLLPGQGGKQET. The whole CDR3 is CASLLPGQGGKQETQYF. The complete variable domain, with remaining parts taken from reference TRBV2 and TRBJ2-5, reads EPEVTQTPSHQVTQMGQEVILRCVPISNHLYFYWYRQILGQKVEFLVSFYNNEISEKSEIFDDQFSVERPDGSNFTLKIRSTKLEDSAMYFCASLLPGQGGKQETQYFGPGTRLLVL.

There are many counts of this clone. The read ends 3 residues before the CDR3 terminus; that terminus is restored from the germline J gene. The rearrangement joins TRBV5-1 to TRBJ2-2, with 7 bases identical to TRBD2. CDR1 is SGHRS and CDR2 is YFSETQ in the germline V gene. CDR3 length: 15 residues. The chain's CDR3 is CASSLAGSGGEKLFF. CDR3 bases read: TGCGCCAGCAGCTTGGCAGGGTCGGGAGGTGAAAAG.

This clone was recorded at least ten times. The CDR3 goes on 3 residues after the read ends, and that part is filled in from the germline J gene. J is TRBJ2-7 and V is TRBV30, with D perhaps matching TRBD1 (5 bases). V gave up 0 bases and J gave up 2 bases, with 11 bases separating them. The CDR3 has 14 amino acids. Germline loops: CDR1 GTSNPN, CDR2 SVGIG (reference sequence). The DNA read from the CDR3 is TGTGCCTGGAGTGTCCAGGGATCGCCCTACGAG. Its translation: CAWSVQGSPYE. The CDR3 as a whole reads CAWSVQGSPYEQYF.

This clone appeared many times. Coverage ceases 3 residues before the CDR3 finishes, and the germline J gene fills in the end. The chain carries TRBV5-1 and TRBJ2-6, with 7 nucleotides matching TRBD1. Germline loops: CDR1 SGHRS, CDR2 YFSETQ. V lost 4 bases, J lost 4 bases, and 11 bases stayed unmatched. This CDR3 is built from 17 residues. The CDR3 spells CASSQDRVESGANVLTF. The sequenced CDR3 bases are TGCGCCAGCAGCCAAGACAGGGTTGAATCCGGGGCCAACGTC.

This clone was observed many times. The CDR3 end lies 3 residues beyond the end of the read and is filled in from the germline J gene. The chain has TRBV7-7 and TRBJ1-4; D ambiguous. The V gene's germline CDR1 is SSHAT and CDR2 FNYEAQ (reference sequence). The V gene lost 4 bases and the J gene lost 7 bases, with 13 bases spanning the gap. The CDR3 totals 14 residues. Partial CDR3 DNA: TGTGCCAGCAGCTCCACTCCGACGGGTGAAAAA. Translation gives CASSSTPTGEK. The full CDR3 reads CASSSTPTGEKLFF.

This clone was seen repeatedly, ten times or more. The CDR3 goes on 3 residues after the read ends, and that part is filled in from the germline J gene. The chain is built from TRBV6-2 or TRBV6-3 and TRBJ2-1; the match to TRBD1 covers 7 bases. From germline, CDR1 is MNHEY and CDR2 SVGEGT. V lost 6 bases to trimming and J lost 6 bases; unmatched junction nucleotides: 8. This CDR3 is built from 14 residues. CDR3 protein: CASRRVGQTNEQFF. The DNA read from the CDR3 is TGTGCCAGCAGGCGCGTGGGACAGACCAATGAG.

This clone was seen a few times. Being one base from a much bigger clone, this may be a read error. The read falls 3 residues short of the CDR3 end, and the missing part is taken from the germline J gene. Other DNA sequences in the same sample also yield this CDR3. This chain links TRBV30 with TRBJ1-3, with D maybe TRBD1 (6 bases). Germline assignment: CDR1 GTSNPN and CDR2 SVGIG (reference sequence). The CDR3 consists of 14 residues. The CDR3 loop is CAWTTGSSGNTIYF. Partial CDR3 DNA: TGTGCCTGGACAACAGGGAGCTCTGGAAACACG. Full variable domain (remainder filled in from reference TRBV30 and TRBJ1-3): SQTIHQWPATLVQPVGSPLSLECTVEGTSNPNLYWYRQAAGRGLQLLFYSVGIGQISSEVPQNLSASRPQDRQFILSSKKLLLSDSGFYLCAWTTGSSGNTIYFGEGSWLTVV.

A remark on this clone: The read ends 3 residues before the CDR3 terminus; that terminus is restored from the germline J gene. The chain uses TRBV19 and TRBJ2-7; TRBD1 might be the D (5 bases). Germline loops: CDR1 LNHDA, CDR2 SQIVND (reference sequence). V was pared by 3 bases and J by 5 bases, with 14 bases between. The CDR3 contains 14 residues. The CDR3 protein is CASSIQGNFHEQYF. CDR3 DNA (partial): TGTGCCAGTAGTATCCAGGGAAATTTTCACGAG. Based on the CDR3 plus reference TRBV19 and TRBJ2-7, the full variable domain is DGGITQSPKYLFRKEGQNVTLSCEQNLNHDAMYWYRQDPGQGLRLIYYSQIVNDFQKGDIAEGYSVSREKKESFPLTVTSAQKNPTAFYLCASSIQGNFHEQYFGPGTRLTVT.